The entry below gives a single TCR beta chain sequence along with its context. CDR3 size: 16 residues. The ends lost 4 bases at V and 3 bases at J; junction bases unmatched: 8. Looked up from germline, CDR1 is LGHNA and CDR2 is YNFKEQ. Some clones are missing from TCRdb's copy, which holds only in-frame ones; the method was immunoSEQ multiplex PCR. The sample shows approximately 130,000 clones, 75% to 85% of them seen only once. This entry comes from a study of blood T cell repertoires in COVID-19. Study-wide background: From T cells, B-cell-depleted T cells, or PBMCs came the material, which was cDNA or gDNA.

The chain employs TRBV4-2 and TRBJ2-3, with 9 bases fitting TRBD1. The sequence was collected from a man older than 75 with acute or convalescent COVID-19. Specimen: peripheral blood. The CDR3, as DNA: TGTGCCAGCAGCCTGCTCCGGGACAGGGCTACAGATACGCAGTATTTT. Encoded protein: CASSLLRDRATDTQYF.